This entry is about one TCR beta chain. Original processing methods: Quantification of nucleated cells was approximated via reference gene primer amplification. The repertoire was sequenced with immunoSEQ multiplex PCR; TCRdb's copy has only in-frame clones and lacks some. V and J calls and clone size are given by that table; D and trimming were obtained from the DNA. The repertoire has about 71,000 clones, 90% of them found once; the top ten carry under 6.5%. The sample belongs to a study of blood T cell repertoires in COVID-19. Study as a whole: The origin of the acute and convalescent COVID-19 samples was the United States, Italy and Spain. Sources were T cells, B-cell-depleted T cells, or PBMCs; the material itself was cDNA or gDNA.

J lost 7 bases, V lost 2 bases, and 6 bases had no gene match. The length of the CDR3 is 16 residues. CDR1 is MNHEY and CDR2 is SVGEGT in the germline V gene. The specimen sequenced was peripheral blood. The clonotype comes from a woman younger than 30 with acute or convalescent COVID-19. The chain links TRBV6-2 or TRBV6-3 to TRBJ2-1; 12 bases are a match to TRBD2. DNA of the CDR3: TGTGCCAGCAGTTACCCGTCACTAGCGGGAGGAAATGAGCAGTTCTTC. It codes for CASSYPSLAGGNEQFF.